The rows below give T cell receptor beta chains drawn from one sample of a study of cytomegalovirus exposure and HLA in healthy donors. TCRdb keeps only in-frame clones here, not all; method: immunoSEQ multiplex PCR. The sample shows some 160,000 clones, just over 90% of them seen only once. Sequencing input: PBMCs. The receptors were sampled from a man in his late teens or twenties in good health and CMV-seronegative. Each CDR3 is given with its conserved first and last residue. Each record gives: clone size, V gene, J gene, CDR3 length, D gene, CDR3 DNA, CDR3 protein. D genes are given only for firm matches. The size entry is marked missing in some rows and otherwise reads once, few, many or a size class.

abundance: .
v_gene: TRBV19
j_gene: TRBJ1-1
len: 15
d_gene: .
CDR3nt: TGTGCCAGTAGTCCCGATTCGGGTCGGAACACTGAAGCTTTCTTT
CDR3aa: CASSPDSGRNTEAFF

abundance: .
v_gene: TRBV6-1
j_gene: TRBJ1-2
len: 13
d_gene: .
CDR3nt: TGTGCCAGCAGACCAACAGGGCTCTATGGCTACACCTTC
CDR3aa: CASRPTGLYGYTF

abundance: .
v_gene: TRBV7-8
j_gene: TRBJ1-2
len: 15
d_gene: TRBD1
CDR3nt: TGTGCCAGCAGCTTAGGACGGGACAGGGTGTATGGCTACACCTTC
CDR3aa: CASSLGRDRVYGYTF

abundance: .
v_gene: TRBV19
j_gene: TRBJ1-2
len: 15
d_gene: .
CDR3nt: TGTGCCAGTAGTATAATTCTCCAGGGGAACTATGGCTACACCTTC
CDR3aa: CASSIILQGNYGYTF

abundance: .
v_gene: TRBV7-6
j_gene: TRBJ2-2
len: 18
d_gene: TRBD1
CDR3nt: TGTGCCAGCAGCCCGAGTCGGGGGGACAGGGGGTACACCGGGGAGCTGTTTTTT
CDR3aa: CASSPSRGDRGYTGELFF

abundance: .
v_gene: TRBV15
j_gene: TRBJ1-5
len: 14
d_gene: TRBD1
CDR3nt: TGTGCCACCAGTAGCAGGGGGTACGGCCAGCCCCAGCATTTT
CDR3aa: CATSSRGYGQPQHF

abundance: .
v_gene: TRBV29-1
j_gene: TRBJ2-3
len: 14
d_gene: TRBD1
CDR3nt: TGCAGCGTTGTGCGGACAGGGTTCGAAGATACGCAGTATTTT
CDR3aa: CSVVRTGFEDTQYF

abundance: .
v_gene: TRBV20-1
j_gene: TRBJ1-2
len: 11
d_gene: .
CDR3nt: TGCAGTGCTGCAGGAAACTATGGCTACACCTTC
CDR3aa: CSAAGNYGYTF

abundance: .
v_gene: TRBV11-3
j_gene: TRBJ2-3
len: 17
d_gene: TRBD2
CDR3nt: TGTGCCAGCAGCTTAGGGGGAGCGGGAGTGCTCACAGATACGCAGTATTTT
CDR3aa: CASSLGGAGVLTDTQYF

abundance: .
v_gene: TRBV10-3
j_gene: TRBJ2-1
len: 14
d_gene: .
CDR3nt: TGTGCCATCAATGGGGGCGACCGGGTGGATGAGCAGTTCTTC
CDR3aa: CAINGGDRVDEQFF

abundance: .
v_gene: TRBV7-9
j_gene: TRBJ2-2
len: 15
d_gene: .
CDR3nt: TGTGCCAGCAGCCCGTATCACGGTAACACCGGGGAGCTGTTTTTT
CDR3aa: CASSPYHGNTGELFF

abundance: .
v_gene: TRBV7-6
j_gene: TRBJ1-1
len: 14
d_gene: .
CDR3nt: TGTGCCAGCAGTCCACGTCCGGGGGACACTGAAGCTTTCTTT
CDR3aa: CASSPRPGDTEAFF

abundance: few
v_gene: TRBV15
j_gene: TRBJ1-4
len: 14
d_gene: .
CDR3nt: TGTGCCACCAATCATGGAGCCGATAATGAAAAACTGTTTTTT
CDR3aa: CATNHGADNEKLFF

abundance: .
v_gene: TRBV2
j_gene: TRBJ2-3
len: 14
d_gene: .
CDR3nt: TGTGCCAGCAGTGGGGCCGGGGGTGGAGATACGCAGTATTTT
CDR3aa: CASSGAGGGDTQYF

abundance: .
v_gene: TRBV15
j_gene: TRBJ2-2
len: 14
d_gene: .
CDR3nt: TGTGCCACCAGCAGACACAGGAACACCGGGGAGCTGTTTTTT
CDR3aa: CATSRHRNTGELFF

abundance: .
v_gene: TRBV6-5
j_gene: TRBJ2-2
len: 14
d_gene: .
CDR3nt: TGTGCCAGCAGTTACGTTCCAGGAGACCGGGAGCTGTTTTTT
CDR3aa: CASSYVPGDRELFF

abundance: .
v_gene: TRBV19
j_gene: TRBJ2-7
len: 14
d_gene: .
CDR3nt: TGTGCCAGTAGTATCTCAGGGGAGTTTCACGAGCAGTACTTC
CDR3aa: CASSISGEFHEQYF

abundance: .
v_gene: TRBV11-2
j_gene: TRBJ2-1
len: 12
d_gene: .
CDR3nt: TGTGCCAGCAGCTTCAACTACAATGAGCAGTTCTTC
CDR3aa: CASSFNYNEQFF

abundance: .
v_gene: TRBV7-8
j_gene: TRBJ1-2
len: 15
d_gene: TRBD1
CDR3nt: TGTGCCAGCAGCCAAGGACAGGGGGGAAACTATGGCTACACCTTC
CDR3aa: CASSQGQGGNYGYTF

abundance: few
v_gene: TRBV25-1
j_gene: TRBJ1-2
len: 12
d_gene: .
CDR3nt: TGTGCCAGCAGTGCTGGTCCCCTAGGCTACACCTTC
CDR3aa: CASSAGPLGYTF

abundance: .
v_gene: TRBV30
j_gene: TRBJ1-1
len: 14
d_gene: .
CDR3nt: TGTGCCTGGAGTCAACTCGGGGGAGGCACTGAAGCTTTCTTT
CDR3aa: CAWSQLGGGTEAFF

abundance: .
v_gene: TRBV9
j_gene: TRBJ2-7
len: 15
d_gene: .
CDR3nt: TGTGCCAGCAGCGTAGCCTCCGACAGCATCTACGAGCAGTACTTC
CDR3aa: CASSVASDSIYEQYF

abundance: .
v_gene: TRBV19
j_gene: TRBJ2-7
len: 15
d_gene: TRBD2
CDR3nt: TGTGCCAGTAGTATCTTTAGCGGGGCATCCTACGAGCAGTACTTC
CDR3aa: CASSIFSGASYEQYF

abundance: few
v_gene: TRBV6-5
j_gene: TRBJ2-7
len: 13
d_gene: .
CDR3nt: TGTGCCAGCAGAGGGACAAGAGCCTACGAGCAGTACTTC
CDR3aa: CASRGTRAYEQYF

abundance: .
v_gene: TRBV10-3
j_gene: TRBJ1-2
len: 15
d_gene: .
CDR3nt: TGTGCCATCAGTGACCCAAGGGGTATTTTCTATGGCTACACCTTC
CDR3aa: CAISDPRGIFYGYTF

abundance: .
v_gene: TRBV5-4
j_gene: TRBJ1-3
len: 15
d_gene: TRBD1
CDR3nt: TGTGCCAGCAGCGCCGGGACAGGGCTTGGAAACACCATATATTTT
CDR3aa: CASSAGTGLGNTIYF

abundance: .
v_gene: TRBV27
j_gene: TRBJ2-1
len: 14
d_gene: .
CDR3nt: TGTGCCAGCAGTGGTACTAGCTACTACAATGAGCAGTTCTTC
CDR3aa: CASSGTSYYNEQFF

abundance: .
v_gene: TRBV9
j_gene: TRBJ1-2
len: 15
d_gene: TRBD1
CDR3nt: TGTGCCAGCAGCGTAGGACAGGGGCTCGGGACTGGCTACACCTTC
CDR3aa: CASSVGQGLGTGYTF

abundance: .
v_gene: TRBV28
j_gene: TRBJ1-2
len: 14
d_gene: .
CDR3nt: TGTGCCAGCAGTTTATTGTCAGCTAACTATGGCTACACCTTC
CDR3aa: CASSLLSANYGYTF

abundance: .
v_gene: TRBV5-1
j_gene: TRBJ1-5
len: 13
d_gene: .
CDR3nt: TGCGCCAGCAGCTTCGGGCAGGGCCAGCCCCAGCATTTT
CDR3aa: CASSFGQGQPQHF